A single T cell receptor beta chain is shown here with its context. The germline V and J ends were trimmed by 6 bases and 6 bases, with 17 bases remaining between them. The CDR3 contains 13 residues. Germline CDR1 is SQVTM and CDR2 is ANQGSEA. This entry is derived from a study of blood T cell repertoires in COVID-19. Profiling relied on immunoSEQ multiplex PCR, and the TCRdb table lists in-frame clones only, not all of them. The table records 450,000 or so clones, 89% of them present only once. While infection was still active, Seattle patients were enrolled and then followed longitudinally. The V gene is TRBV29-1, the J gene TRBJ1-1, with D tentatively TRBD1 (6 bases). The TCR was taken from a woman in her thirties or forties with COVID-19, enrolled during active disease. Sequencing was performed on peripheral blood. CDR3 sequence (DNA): TGCAGCGTGGTCGGGGGGGGGCGCGCTGAAGCTTTCTTT. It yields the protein CSVVGGGRAEAFF.